This T cell receptor beta chain was obtained from a study of T cells in Graves' hyperthyroidism and ophthalmopathy. TCR beta CDR3 regions were amplified from RNA. Primed by the HTBI set, a first-round RT-PCR was run on the TCR CDR3. MiXCR, run by TCRdb on the multiplex PCR reads, gives a single entry per CDR3 protein. This table has hundreds of thousands of distinct CDR3 sequences, about 14% appearing once. This CDR3 is built from 16 residues. Trimming took 4 bases from V and 1 from J; bases not matched to a gene: 7. Germline V gene sequence: CDR1 DFQATT, CDR2 SNEGSKA (reference sequence). Exclusion criteria comprised uncontrolled infection, other autoimmune disease, pregnancy or lactation.

The sequence was collected from a woman aged 45-60 years with Graves' ophthalmopathy. The sequencing input was blood. The J gene is TRBJ1-3, the V gene TRBV20-1; 10 bases align to TRBD1. The CDR3 is CSATWTGGYSGNTIYF. In nucleotides, the CDR3 is TGCAGTGCTACATGGACAGGGGGGTATTCTGGAAACACCATATATTTT.